The T cell receptor (beta chain) described here comes from a study of blood T cell repertoires in COVID-19. The overall study: Acute-phase and convalescent COVID-19 samples originated in the United States, Italy and Spain. The analysed material was cDNA or gDNA that came from T cells, B-cell-depleted T cells, or PBMCs.

CDR3 length equals 17 residues. The V and J ends lost 4 bases and 5 bases, in that order; junction bases with no gene match: 11. The germline V gene encodes CDR1 MNHEY and CDR2 SVGEGT. In the original processing: Reference gene primer amplification gave nucleated cell count estimates. Method: immunoSEQ multiplex PCR; TCRdb's copy keeps in-frame clones and lacks some. The V and J calls and clone size are taken from that table; D and trimming were inferred from the DNA. The table shows about 170,000 clones, with more than 75% occurring only once. Sample: peripheral blood. This sequence was found in a man in his fifties who had recovered from COVID-19. The genes are TRBV6-2 or TRBV6-3 and TRBJ2-1; 10 bases fit TRBD2. The CDR3 sequence: CASSSLTLAGGHNEQFF. In DNA form, the CDR3 reads TGTGCCAGCAGTTCCTTAACCTTAGCGGGAGGCCACAATGAGCAGTTCTTC.